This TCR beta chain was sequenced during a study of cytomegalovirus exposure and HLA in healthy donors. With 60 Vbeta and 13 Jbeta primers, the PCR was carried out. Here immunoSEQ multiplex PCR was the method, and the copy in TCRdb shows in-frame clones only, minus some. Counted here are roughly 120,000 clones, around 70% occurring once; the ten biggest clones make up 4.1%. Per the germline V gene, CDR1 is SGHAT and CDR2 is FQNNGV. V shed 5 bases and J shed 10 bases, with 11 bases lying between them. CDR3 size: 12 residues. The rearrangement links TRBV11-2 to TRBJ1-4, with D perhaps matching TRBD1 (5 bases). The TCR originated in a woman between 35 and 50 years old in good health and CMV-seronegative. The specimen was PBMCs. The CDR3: CASSPEGLKLFF. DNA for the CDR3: TGTGCCAGCAGCCCCGAGGGACTAAAACTGTTTTTT.